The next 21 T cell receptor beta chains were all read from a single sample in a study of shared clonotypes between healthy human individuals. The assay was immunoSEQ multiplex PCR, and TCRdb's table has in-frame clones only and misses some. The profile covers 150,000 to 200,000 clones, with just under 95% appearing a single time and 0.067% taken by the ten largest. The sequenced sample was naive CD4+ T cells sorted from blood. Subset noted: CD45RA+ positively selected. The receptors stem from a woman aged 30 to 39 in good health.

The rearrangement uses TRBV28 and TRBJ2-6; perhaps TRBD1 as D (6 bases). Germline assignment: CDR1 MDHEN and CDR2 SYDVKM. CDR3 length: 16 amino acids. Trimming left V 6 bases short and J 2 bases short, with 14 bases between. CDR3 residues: CASSAGDMAGANVLTF. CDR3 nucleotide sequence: TGTGCCAGCAGCGCAGGGGATATGGCTGGGGCCAACGTCCTGACTTTC.

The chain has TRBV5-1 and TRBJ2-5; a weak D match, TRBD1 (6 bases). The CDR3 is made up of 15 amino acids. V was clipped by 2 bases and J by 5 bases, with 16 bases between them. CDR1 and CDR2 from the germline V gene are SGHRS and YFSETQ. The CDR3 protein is CASSLQGRGEETQYF. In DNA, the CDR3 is TGCGCCAGCAGCTTACAGGGAAGGGGAGAGGAGACCCAGTACTTC.

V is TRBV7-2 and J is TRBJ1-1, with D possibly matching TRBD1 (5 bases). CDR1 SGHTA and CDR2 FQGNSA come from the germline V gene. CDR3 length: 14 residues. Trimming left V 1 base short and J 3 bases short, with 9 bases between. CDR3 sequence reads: CASSLGGSDTEAFF. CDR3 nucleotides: TGTGCCAGCAGCTTAGGGGGGTCGGACACTGAAGCTTTCTTT.

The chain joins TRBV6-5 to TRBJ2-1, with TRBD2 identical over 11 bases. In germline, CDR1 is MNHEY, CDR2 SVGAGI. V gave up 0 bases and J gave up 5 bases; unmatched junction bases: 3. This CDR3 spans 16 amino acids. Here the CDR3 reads CASSYSLAGGDNEQFF. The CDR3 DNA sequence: TGTGCCAGCAGTTACTCTCTAGCGGGGGGAGACAATGAGCAGTTCTTC.

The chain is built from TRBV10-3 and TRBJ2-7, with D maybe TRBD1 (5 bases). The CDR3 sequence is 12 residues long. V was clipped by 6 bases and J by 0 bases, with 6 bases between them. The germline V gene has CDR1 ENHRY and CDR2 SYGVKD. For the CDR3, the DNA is TGTGCCATCAGCACAGGCTCCTACGAGCAGTACTTC. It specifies CAISTGSYEQYF.

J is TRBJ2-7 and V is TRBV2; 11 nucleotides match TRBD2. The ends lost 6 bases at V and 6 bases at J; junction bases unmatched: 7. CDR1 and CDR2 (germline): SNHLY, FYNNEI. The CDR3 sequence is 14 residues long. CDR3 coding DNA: TGTGCCAGCAGCACTAGCGGGAGTACCCGCGAGCAGTACTTC. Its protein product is CASSTSGSTREQYF.

CDR3 residues: CASSSDRGPGEKLFF. CDR3 nucleotide sequence: TGTGCCAGTTCGTCCGACAGGGGGCCGGGTGAAAAACTGTTTTTT. The chain uses TRBV19 and TRBJ1-4; 10 bases are shared with TRBD1. The CDR3 consists of 15 residues. Trimming took 8 bases from V and 7 from J; bases not matched to a gene: 10. The germline V gene encodes CDR1 LNHDA and CDR2 SQIVND (reference sequence).

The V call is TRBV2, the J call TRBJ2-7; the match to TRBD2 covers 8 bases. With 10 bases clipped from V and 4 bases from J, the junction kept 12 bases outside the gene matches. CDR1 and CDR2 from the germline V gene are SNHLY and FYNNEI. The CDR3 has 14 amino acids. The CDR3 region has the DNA TGTGCCAAATCAGTGACGGGAGGGAAATACGAGCAGTACTTC. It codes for CAKSVTGGKYEQYF.

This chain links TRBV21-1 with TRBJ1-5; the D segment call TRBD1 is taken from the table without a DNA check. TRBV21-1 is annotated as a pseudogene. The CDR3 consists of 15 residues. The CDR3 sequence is CASSKGQGAWRPQHF. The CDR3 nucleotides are TGTGCCAGCAGCAAGGGGCAGGGGGCGTGGAGGCCCCAGCATTTT.

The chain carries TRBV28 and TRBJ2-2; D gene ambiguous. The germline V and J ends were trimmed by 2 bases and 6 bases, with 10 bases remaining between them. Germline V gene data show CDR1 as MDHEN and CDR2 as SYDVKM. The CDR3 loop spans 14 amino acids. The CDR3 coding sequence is TGTGCCAGCAGTTTACACTCCCAGCCCGGGGAGCTGTTTTTT. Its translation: CASSLHSQPGELFF.

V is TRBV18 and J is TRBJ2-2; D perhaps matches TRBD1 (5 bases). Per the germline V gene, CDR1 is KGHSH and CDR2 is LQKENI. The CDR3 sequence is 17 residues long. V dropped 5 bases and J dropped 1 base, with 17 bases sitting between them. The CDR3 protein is CASSGSTAFMNTGELFF. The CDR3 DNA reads TGTGCCAGCTCAGGTTCGACAGCCTTTATGAACACCGGGGAGCTGTTTTTT.

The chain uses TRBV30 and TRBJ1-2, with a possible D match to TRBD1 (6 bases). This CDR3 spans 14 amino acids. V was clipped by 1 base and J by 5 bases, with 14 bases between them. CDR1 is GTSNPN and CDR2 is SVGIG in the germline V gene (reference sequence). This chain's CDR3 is CAWSAGGYRYGYTF. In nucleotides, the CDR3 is TGTGCCTGGAGTGCGGGGGGCTATCGGTATGGCTACACCTTC.

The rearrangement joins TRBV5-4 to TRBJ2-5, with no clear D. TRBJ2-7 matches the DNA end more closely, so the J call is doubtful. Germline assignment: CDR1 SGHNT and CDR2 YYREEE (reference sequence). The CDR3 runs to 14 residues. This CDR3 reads CASSLGQPPYEQYF. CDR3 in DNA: TGTGCCAGCAGCTTAGGGCAGCCACCCTACGAGCAGTACTTC.

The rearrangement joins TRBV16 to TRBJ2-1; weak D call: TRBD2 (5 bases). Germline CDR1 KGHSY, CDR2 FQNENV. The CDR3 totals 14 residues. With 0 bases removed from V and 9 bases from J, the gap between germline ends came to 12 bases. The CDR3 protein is CASSQSRESTEQFF. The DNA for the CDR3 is TGTGCCAGCAGCCAATCGAGGGAGTCTACTGAGCAGTTCTTC.

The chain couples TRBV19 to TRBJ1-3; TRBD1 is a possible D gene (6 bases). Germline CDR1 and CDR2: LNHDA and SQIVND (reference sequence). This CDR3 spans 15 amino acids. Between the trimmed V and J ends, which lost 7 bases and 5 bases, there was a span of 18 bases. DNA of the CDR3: TGTGCCAGTACCGACCAGGGGATCTCACGAAACACCATATATTTT. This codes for CASTDQGISRNTIYF.

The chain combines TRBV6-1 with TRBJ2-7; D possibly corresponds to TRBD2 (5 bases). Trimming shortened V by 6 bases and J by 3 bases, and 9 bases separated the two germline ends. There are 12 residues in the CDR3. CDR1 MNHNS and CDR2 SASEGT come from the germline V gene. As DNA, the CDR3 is TGTGCCAGCAGGACTAATAACTACGAGCAGTACTTC. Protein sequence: CASRTNNYEQYF.

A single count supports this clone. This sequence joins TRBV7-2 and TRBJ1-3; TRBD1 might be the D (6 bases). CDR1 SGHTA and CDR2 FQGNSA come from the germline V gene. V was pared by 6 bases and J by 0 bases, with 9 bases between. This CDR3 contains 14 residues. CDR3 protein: CASSRQVSGNTIYF. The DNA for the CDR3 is TGTGCCAGCAGTAGACAGGTCTCTGGAAACACCATATATTTT.

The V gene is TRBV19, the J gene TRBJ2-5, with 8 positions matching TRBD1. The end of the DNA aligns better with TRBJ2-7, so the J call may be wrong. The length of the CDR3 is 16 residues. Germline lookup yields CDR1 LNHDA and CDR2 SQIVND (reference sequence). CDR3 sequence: CASSKSGQVSTYEQYF. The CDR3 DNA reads TGTGCCAGTAGTAAGTCGGGACAGGTTTCGACCTACGAGCAGTACTTC.

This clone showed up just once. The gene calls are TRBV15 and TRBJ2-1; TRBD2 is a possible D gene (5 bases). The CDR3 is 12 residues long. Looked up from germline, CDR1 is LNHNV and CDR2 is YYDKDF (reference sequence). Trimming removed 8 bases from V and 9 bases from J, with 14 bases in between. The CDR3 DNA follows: TGTGCCACCCGGTCCTCGGGGTTTGAGCAGTTCTTC. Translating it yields CATRSSGFEQFF.

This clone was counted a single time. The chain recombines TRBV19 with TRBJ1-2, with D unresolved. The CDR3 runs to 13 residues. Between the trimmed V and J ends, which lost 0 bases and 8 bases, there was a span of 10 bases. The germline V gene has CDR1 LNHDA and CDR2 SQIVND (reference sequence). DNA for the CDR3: TGTGCCAGTAGTATAGAGGGCTTCGAAGGCTACACCTTC. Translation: CASSIEGFEGYTF.

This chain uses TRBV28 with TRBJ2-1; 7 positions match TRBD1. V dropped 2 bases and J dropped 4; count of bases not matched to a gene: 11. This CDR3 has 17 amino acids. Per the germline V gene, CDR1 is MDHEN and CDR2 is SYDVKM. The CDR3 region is CASSLAPWDSRYNEQFF. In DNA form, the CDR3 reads TGTGCCAGCAGTTTAGCGCCCTGGGACAGTAGATACAATGAGCAGTTCTTC.